The entry below describes one T cell receptor (beta chain). The antigen is unknown. Trimming stripped 4 bases from V and 0 bases from J, with 9 bases between. The CDR3 totals 13 residues. In germline, CDR1 is GTSNPN, CDR2 SVGIG (reference sequence). Clones were sequenced by immunoSEQ multiplex PCR, and TCRdb holds only the in-frame ones, with some missing. This table holds about 200,000 clones, 91% found once. This sample is part of a study of T cell responses to AZD1222 COVID-19 vaccine. Study results and limitations: The breadth and depth of Spike-specific TCRs increased once two AZD1222 doses had been given. Repertoires were obtained only post-peak T cell response.

The origin of this receptor is an adult who received the AZD1222 COVID-19 vaccine. This chain connects TRBV30 to TRBJ1-1, with D tentatively TRBD1 (6 bases). This sample comprised peripheral blood, obtained 28 days after the second AZD1222 dose. CDR3 sequence reads: CAWTGGMNTEAFF. The CDR3 DNA follows: TGTGCCTGGACCGGGGGCATGAACACTGAAGCTTTCTTT.